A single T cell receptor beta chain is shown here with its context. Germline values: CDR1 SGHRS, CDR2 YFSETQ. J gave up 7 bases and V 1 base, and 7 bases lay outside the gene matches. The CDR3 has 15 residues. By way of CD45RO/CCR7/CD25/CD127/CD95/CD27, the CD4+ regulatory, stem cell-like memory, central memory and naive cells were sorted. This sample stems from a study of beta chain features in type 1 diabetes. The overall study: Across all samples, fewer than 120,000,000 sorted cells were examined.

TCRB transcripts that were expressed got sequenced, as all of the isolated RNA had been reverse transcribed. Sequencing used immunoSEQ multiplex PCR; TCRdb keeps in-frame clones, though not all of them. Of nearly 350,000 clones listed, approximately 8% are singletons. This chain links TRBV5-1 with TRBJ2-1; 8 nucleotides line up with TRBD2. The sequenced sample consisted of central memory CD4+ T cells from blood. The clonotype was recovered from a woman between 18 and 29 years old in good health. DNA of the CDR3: TGCGCCAGCAGCTTGCTGTCCCGGGGGGGAAATGAGCAGTTCTTC. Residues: CASSLLSRGGNEQFF.